Here is one TCR beta chain with its context. This clonotype came up once. Its target antigen remains unknown. No much larger clonotype is one base removed from it; base qualities were not supplied. One read alone lends weak support. This sample was included in a study of Graves' ophthalmopathy and Graves' hyperthyroidism (dated by TCRdb to the late 2010s). At the level of the whole study: Peripheral blood samples were taken at the time of initial diagnosis, before any treatment was given. TCR beta repertoire signatures were used to distinguish Graves' ophthalmopathy from Graves' hyperthyroidism and to predict progression to ophthalmopathy. In total, 120 to 150 blood samples were TCR-sequenced: fewer than 50 ophthalmopathy, about 75 hyperthyroidism and approximately 17 hyperthyroidism-to-ophthalmopathy patients. To explore V-J signatures that separate ophthalmopathy from hyperthyroidism, a discovery set of about 96 patients was enrolled, consisting of approximately 45 with ophthalmopathy and about 60 with stable hyperthyroidism. An independent validation cohort comprised around 20 hyperthyroidism patients and about 16 patients who later progressed from hyperthyroidism to ophthalmopathy. In over 5 hyperthyroidism patients, the T-cell repertoire of thyroid tissue was compared with the T-cell repertoire of blood. Following sampling, methimazole starting at 30 mg daily was administered to hyperthyroidism patients, and high-dose intravenous methylprednisolone was administered to ophthalmopathy patients. What the authors observed across the whole study: No statistical method was used to predetermine the sample size, and group allocation was not hidden from the investigators. Most of the expanded thyroid clonotypes with a frequency above 0.001 were also detected in blood, and it was suggested that the thyroid immune response may be reflected by blood repertoires. The 13-signature model separated ophthalmopathy from stable hyperthyroidism with about 86% sensitivity and approximately 81% specificity in cross-validation, and 80%/75% in the test set. In validation, the model predicted ophthalmopathy progression with about 71% sensitivity and around 72% specificity; 12 predicted patients were CT-confirmed with GO in a median of 6.5 months.

Patients with ophthalmopathy had moderately to severely active disease, with a Clinical Activity Score of 3 or more, a NOSPECS grade of 4 or more, and a disease duration of less than 3 months. Patients with other autoimmune diseases, uncontrolled infections, pregnancy or lactation were excluded from the study. Diagnosis was based on clinical symptoms, serum thyroxine, TRAb, thyroid ultrasound and orbital computed tomography. PBMCs were isolated from more than 9 ml of fresh peripheral blood by Ficoll-Paque density gradient centrifugation. Trizol reagent was used to extract the total RNA, and its quality was then checked on an Agilent 2100 Bioanalyzer. TCR beta CDR3 regions were amplified from RNA transcripts for repertoire sequencing. The first round of RT-PCR was done with HTBI primers and the Qiagen OneStep RT-PCR kit, and was followed by a second round of multiplex PCR, then size selection and purification. Libraries were sequenced on an Illumina HiSeq2000 using paired-end 100 bp reads. In the authors' own workflow: SOAPnuke was used to process the reads, throwing out any read that had adapters, had uncalled bases, had a mean Phred below 15, or lacked an exact constant-primer or identifier match. High-quality paired reads were merged with COPE v1.2.5. Each unique nucleotide sequence was treated as a clonotype, and MiTCR v1.1 was used to align the clonotypes to the IMGT TRB V, D and J references. The analysis was limited to V-J combinations with a frequency above 0.0001, which together covered more than 98% of repertoires. A TCR clonal expansion and chaos score per V-J combination was defined as the ratio of F50 clonal expansion to chaos observed in the TCRdist matrix. Welch's t-statistics and random forest were used to narrow the features down to about a dozen V-J combinations, which were then fed into a naive Bayes classifier. The similarity between thyroid and blood repertoires was quantified using the Morisita-Horn index. The public reads were run again by TCRdb, first through fastp at Q25 and then through MiXCR, and only productive beta chains were kept. Each record represents a unique CDR3 protein, reported with the most common genes and DNA among its rows. These V and J calls are TCRdb output, not the study's own analysis. The sample table records about 230,000 distinct CDR3 sequences; less than 55% of these occur just once. The ten largest account for about half of the sample.

Cut back by 6 bases and 5 bases, the V and J ends lie 19 bases apart. Looking up the germline V gene yields CDR1 ENHRY and CDR2 SYGVKD. From cysteine to phenylalanine, the CDR3 is 15 amino acids long. Only CDR3 DNA remains: 45 bases, in frame from the first base. The chain joins TRBV10-3 to TRBJ1-1; matching of 5 bases hints at TRBD1 as the D gene. Sample: peripheral blood. The sequence came from an adult man with Graves' ophthalmopathy. The DNA sequence follows: TGTGCCATCAGCGGGGGGAAAGGTCTCGGTACTGAAGCTTTCTTT. It codes for CAISGGKGLGTEAFF.